These T cell receptor beta chains were read from a single sample in a study of blood T cells in healthy people across ages. TCRdb fed the 5' RACE reads into MiXCR, producing one record per CDR3 protein. This table has around 500,000 distinct CDR3 sequences, around 27% appearing once. These data were also reused for a study on T cells of mothers and their children.

The sample taken for sequencing was blood. The source is a boy under 10 years old in good health. Both conserved end residues are part of each CDR3. D genes are given only for firm matches. Only some rows state a clone size, as once, few, many or a class for expanded clones.

v_call	clone_size	d_call	j_call	cdr3_aa	cdr3_nt
TRBV14	-	TRBD2	TRBJ2-3	CASSHPTSGGPTDTQYF	TGTGCCAGCAGCCACCCGACTAGCGGGGGACCCACAGATACGCAGTATTTT
TRBV27	-	TRBD2	TRBJ2-2	CASSKLAGGITGELFF	TGTGCCAGCAGTAAATTAGCGGGGGGTATCACCGGGGAGCTGTTTTTT
TRBV7-9	-	TRBD2	TRBJ2-7	CASSPSGKSSYEQYF	TGTGCCAGCAGCCCTAGCGGTAAGAGCTCCTACGAGCAGTACTTC
TRBV11-2	few	TRBD1	TRBJ2-1	CASSRDRVRGSYNEQFF	TGTGCCAGCAGCCGCGACAGGGTAAGAGGCTCCTACAATGAGCAGTTCTTC
TRBV24-1	-	-	TRBJ2-5	CATSDFGRVETQYF	TGTGCCACCAGTGATTTCGGCAGGGTTGAGACCCAGTACTTC
TRBV20-1	-	TRBD1	TRBJ2-7	CSALRDDRGAYEQYF	TGCAGTGCCCTAAGAGACGACAGGGGGGCCTACGAGCAGTACTTC
TRBV27	-	TRBD1	TRBJ2-3	CASSFRTGDADTQYF	TGTGCCAGCAGTTTCAGGACAGGGGACGCAGATACGCAGTATTTT
TRBV12-5	few	TRBD1	TRBJ2-5	CASGLGRGMGETQYF	TGTGCTAGTGGTTTAGGCAGGGGGATGGGCGAGACCCAGTACTTC
TRBV5-1	many	TRBD1	TRBJ1-2	CASSLGTGFYGYTF	TGCGCCAGCAGCTTGGGGACAGGGTTCTATGGCTACACCTTC
TRBV5-5	-	-	TRBJ2-1	CASSFRQASYNEQFF	TGTGCCAGCAGCTTTAGACAGGCCTCCTACAATGAGCAGTTCTTC
TRBV24-1	-	-	TRBJ2-1	CATSGGSANNEQFF	TGTGCCACCAGTGGGGGTAGCGCCAACAATGAGCAGTTCTTC
TRBV3-1	-	-	TRBJ2-1	CASSQGNSNNEQFF	TGTGCCAGCAGCCAAGGTAACTCTAACAATGAGCAGTTCTTC
TRBV10-1	-	TRBD1	TRBJ2-5	CASRSKQGQNQETQYF	TGCGCCAGCAGATCAAAGCAGGGACAGAACCAAGAGACCCAGTACTTC
TRBV10-3	-	-	TRBJ1-2	CATEDSAYGYTF	TGTGCCACCGAGGACAGTGCCTATGGCTACACCTTC
TRBV4-3	-	TRBD1	TRBJ2-1	CASSQVQGANEQFF	TGCGCCAGCAGCCAGGTACAGGGGGCAAATGAGCAGTTCTTC
TRBV30	-	-	TRBJ2-7	CAWSVAPYEQYF	TGTGCCTGGAGTGTCGCCCCCTACGAGCAGTACTTC
TRBV20-1	-	-	TRBJ1-1	CMVARGMNTEAFF	TGCATGGTTGCACGAGGAATGAACACTGAAGCTTTCTTT
TRBV4-1	-	TRBD2	TRBJ2-4	CASSQLGLAGSLVNIQYF	TGCGCCAGCAGCCAACTTGGACTAGCGGGTTCTTTGGTGAACATTCAGTACTTC
TRBV4-3	-	-	TRBJ2-1	CASSQEIRVNEQFF	TGCGCCAGCAGCCAAGAAATCAGGGTCAATGAGCAGTTCTTC
TRBV20-1	few	-	TRBJ2-7	CSARGLNTYEQYF	TGCAGTGCTAGGGGACTCAATACCTACGAGCAGTACTTC
TRBV10-2	-	-	TRBJ2-2	CASSGLSTGELFF	TGCGCCAGCAGCGGACTTTCCACCGGGGAGCTGTTTTTT
TRBV20-1	-	-	TRBJ1-2	CSAREHPRDYGYTF	TGCAGTGCTAGAGAACACCCCAGGGACTATGGCTACACCTTC
TRBV11-2	-	-	TRBJ1-4	CASSPRILTTEKLFF	TGTGCCAGCAGCCCCCGGATCCTAACGACCGAAAAACTGTTTTTT
TRBV6-1	once	TRBD1	TRBJ2-7	CASSEWIGGRSSYEQYF	TGTGCCAGCAGTGAATGGATAGGGGGCCGCAGCTCCTACGAGCAGTACTTC
TRBV15	-	-	TRBJ2-7	CATSRARGLLLSGYEQYF	TGTGCCACCAGCAGAGCCCGAGGACTTCTCCTCTCGGGCTACGAGCAGTACTTC
TRBV2	few	-	TRBJ2-5	CASSEALAGETQYF	TGTGCCAGCAGTGAGGCACTAGCAGGCGAGACCCAGTACTTC
TRBV12-3/TRBV12-4	-	TRBD1	TRBJ2-7	CANSSGQAQYEQYF	TGTGCCAACAGTTCGGGACAGGCCCAGTACGAGCAGTACTTC
TRBV12-3/TRBV12-4	few	-	TRBJ1-1	CASSPGFLNTEAFF	TGTGCCAGCAGTCCAGGGTTTCTGAACACTGAAGCTTTCTTT
TRBV7-9	-	-	TRBJ2-3	CASRHDRNTDTQYF	TGTGCCAGCAGACATGACAGAAACACAGATACGCAGTATTTT
TRBV12-3/TRBV12-4	-	-	TRBJ2-2	CASSLDGYTGELFF	TGTGCCAGCAGTTTAGACGGATACACCGGGGAGCTGTTTTTT
TRBV2	once	TRBD2	TRBJ2-1	CASSTFSGGAGDEQFF	TGTGCCAGCAGCACTTTTAGCGGGGGGGCTGGGGATGAGCAGTTCTTC
TRBV20-1	few	TRBD1	TRBJ2-5	CSARVQGAGGTQYF	TGCAGTGCTAGGGTACAGGGGGCCGGGGGGACCCAGTACTTC
TRBV20-1	-	-	TRBJ2-3	CSAALSGTSTDTQYF	TGCAGTGCTGCGCTTAGCGGCACTAGCACAGATACGCAGTATTTT
TRBV5-5	few	-	TRBJ2-2	CASSLSRAGELFF	TGTGCCAGCAGCTTGAGCAGGGCCGGGGAGCTGTTTTTT
TRBV20-1	few	TRBD2	TRBJ2-1	CSARAGGVANEQFF	TGCAGTGCTAGGGCGGGAGGAGTTGCAAATGAGCAGTTCTTC